A selection of T cell receptor beta chains follows, all from one sample in a study of cytomegalovirus exposure and HLA in healthy donors. The repertoire was sequenced with immunoSEQ multiplex PCR; TCRdb's copy has only in-frame clones and lacks some. The sample shows 140,000 to 150,000 clones, about 73% of them seen only once. The sample comprised PBMCs. These receptors came from a woman aged 55-70 years in good health and CMV-seropositive. Both conserved end residues are part of each CDR3. A D gene is named only where the DNA matches it firmly. The size entry is marked missing in some rows and otherwise reads once, few, many or a size class.

D gene: TRBD1
V gene: TRBV11-2
J gene: TRBJ2-1
CDR3 length: 15
clone size: once
CDR3 protein: CASSLGTGHYNEQFF

D gene: .
V gene: TRBV29-1
J gene: TRBJ1-5
CDR3 length: 14
clone size: .
CDR3 protein: CSAQVGAGSQPQHF

D gene: TRBD1
V gene: TRBV28
J gene: TRBJ1-2
CDR3 length: 16
clone size: .
CDR3 protein: CASSFQGQGELYGYTF

D gene: .
V gene: TRBV28
J gene: TRBJ1-1
CDR3 length: 15
clone size: few
CDR3 protein: CASSPRVGRGTEAFF

D gene: .
V gene: TRBV28
J gene: TRBJ1-1
CDR3 length: 12
clone size: few
CDR3 protein: CASREGHTEAFF

D gene: .
V gene: TRBV9
J gene: TRBJ1-2
CDR3 length: 15
clone size: few
CDR3 protein: CASSVDPPRIYGYTF

D gene: TRBD1
V gene: TRBV10-3
J gene: TRBJ1-1
CDR3 length: 13
clone size: few
CDR3 protein: CAISSDRDTEAFF

D gene: TRBD1
V gene: TRBV19
J gene: TRBJ1-5
CDR3 length: 16
clone size: .
CDR3 protein: CASSITGARGNQPQHF

D gene: TRBD2
V gene: TRBV10-3
J gene: TRBJ2-1
CDR3 length: 15
clone size: once
CDR3 protein: CAISDRREGQDEQFF

D gene: .
V gene: TRBV18
J gene: TRBJ2-3
CDR3 length: 14
clone size: .
CDR3 protein: CASSPGRATDTQYF

D gene: .
V gene: TRBV5-6
J gene: TRBJ1-1
CDR3 length: 18
clone size: .
CDR3 protein: CASSNTLGGASVNTEAFF

D gene: .
V gene: TRBV4-1
J gene: TRBJ1-1
CDR3 length: 16
clone size: few
CDR3 protein: CASSSRDIDSNTEAFF

D gene: TRBD1
V gene: TRBV7-3
J gene: TRBJ1-1
CDR3 length: 14
clone size: many
CDR3 protein: CASSETGKDTEAFF

D gene: .
V gene: TRBV27
J gene: TRBJ1-5
CDR3 length: 14
clone size: .
CDR3 protein: CASSLRGGNQPQHF

D gene: TRBD2
V gene: TRBV6-1
J gene: TRBJ2-7
CDR3 length: 14
clone size: once
CDR3 protein: CASSGTSPDYEQYF

D gene: TRBD1
V gene: TRBV30
J gene: TRBJ1-5
CDR3 length: 13
clone size: .
CDR3 protein: CAWSGQGGQPQHF

D gene: TRBD1
V gene: TRBV6-5
J gene: TRBJ2-5
CDR3 length: 16
clone size: .
CDR3 protein: CASSYVAGTGAETQYF

D gene: TRBD2
V gene: TRBV9
J gene: TRBJ2-3
CDR3 length: 16
clone size: .
CDR3 protein: CASSVGLAVITDTQYF

D gene: TRBD2
V gene: TRBV18
J gene: TRBJ2-7
CDR3 length: 16
clone size: .
CDR3 protein: CASSPFASGSSYEQYF

D gene: .
V gene: TRBV10-3
J gene: TRBJ2-7
CDR3 length: 15
clone size: once
CDR3 protein: CAISLGGGGSYEQYF

D gene: TRBD1
V gene: TRBV18
J gene: TRBJ1-1
CDR3 length: 15
clone size: few
CDR3 protein: CASSPGQGAPTEAFF

D gene: .
V gene: TRBV29-1
J gene: TRBJ1-2
CDR3 length: 10
clone size: .
CDR3 protein: CSVEKGGYTF

D gene: TRBD1
V gene: TRBV7-9
J gene: TRBJ1-2
CDR3 length: 15
clone size: .
CDR3 protein: CASSPGTGETYGYTF

D gene: .
V gene: TRBV6-5
J gene: TRBJ1-1
CDR3 length: 16
clone size: .
CDR3 protein: CASSSFRQVQNTEAFF

D gene: .
V gene: TRBV15
J gene: TRBJ1-1
CDR3 length: 13
clone size: .
CDR3 protein: CATSREANTEAFF

D gene: .
V gene: TRBV14
J gene: TRBJ1-1
CDR3 length: 16
clone size: .
CDR3 protein: CASSQAGKPMNTEAFF

D gene: TRBD1
V gene: TRBV5-6
J gene: TRBJ1-1
CDR3 length: 16
clone size: .
CDR3 protein: CASSLPGQGAGAEAFF

D gene: TRBD1
V gene: TRBV5-1
J gene: TRBJ2-3
CDR3 length: 16
clone size: .
CDR3 protein: CASSLRGQGAGDTQYF

D gene: .
V gene: TRBV5-4
J gene: TRBJ1-1
CDR3 length: 14
clone size: .
CDR3 protein: CASTQKGIMGEAFF

D gene: TRBD1
V gene: TRBV5-1
J gene: TRBJ2-7
CDR3 length: 15
clone size: .
CDR3 protein: CASSVGTGGGYEQYF

D gene: TRBD1
V gene: TRBV28
J gene: TRBJ1-1
CDR3 length: 19
clone size: .
CDR3 protein: CASSSLVGRDRGKNTEAFF

D gene: .
V gene: TRBV12-1
J gene: TRBJ2-7
CDR3 length: 15
clone size: .
CDR3 protein: CASSLTAGRGDEQYF

D gene: .
V gene: TRBV7-8
J gene: TRBJ1-4
CDR3 length: 16
clone size: few
CDR3 protein: CASSLDSPPSGEKLFF

D gene: TRBD1
V gene: TRBV18
J gene: TRBJ1-4
CDR3 length: 15
clone size: .
CDR3 protein: CASSPSQGAQEKLFF

D gene: .
V gene: TRBV13
J gene: TRBJ2-1
CDR3 length: 13
clone size: .
CDR3 protein: CASSLTGLNEQFF

D gene: .
V gene: TRBV9
J gene: TRBJ1-1
CDR3 length: 15
clone size: few
CDR3 protein: CASSVLEATNTEAFF

D gene: .
V gene: TRBV18
J gene: TRBJ2-2
CDR3 length: 14
clone size: .
CDR3 protein: CASSPGGLTGELFF

D gene: .
V gene: TRBV2
J gene: TRBJ2-2
CDR3 length: 14
clone size: .
CDR3 protein: CASSWTANTGELFF

D gene: .
V gene: TRBV4-2
J gene: TRBJ2-2
CDR3 length: 14
clone size: .
CDR3 protein: CASSQDVAAGELFF

D gene: .
V gene: TRBV20-1
J gene: TRBJ2-7
CDR3 length: 9
clone size: .
CDR3 protein: CHRVYEQYF

D gene: TRBD1
V gene: TRBV25-1
J gene: TRBJ2-1
CDR3 length: 17
clone size: .
CDR3 protein: CASSEMGPGGIYNEQFF

D gene: .
V gene: TRBV27
J gene: TRBJ2-1
CDR3 length: 12
clone size: few
CDR3 protein: CASSQPQGYQFF

D gene: .
V gene: TRBV30
J gene: TRBJ2-6
CDR3 length: 13
clone size: once
CDR3 protein: CARRQSGANVLTF

D gene: .
V gene: TRBV28
J gene: TRBJ2-6
CDR3 length: 16
clone size: .
CDR3 protein: CASSLSGVLGANVLTF

D gene: TRBD2
V gene: TRBV29-1
J gene: TRBJ2-3
CDR3 length: 15
clone size: .
CDR3 protein: CSVYTGTSGIDTQYF

D gene: .
V gene: TRBV10-1
J gene: TRBJ2-3
CDR3 length: 14
clone size: .
CDR3 protein: CASSESGRVDTQYF